The 28 T cell receptor beta chains below all came from one sample that was sequenced in a study of blood T cells in healthy people across ages. A sample-barcoded 5' primer and a J-beta primer mix were used in a second PCR of roughly 7 to 12 cycles. In TCRdb, the 5' RACE reads were re-called with MiXCR into one record per CDR3 protein. This table has hundreds of thousands of distinct CDR3 sequences, about 28% appearing once. The sample was blood. Receptors originate from a woman of 80 years or more in good health.

Note on this clonotype: Sequence at one end of the junction differs from germline and may be a read error. This chain links TRBV20-1 with TRBJ2-1; 11 bases line up with TRBD2. Per the germline V gene, CDR1 is DFQATT and CDR2 is SNEGSKA (reference sequence). The CDR3 length is 14 residues. For the CDR3, the DNA is TGCAGTACTAGAGCGACAGGGACTAGCGGAGAGCAGTTCTTC. It specifies CSTRATGTSGEQFF.

This chain uses TRBV5-1 with TRBJ1-1; D unclear. This CDR3 spans 16 amino acids. V was cut by 0 bases and J by 1 base, with 13 bases left in between. Germline CDR1 reads SGHRS; CDR2 reads YFSETQ. Here the CDR3 DNA reads TGCGCCAGCAGCTTGGGCCACGCCACCTCGAACACTGAAGCTTTCTTT. This codes for CASSLGHATSNTEAFF.

This clonotype came up many times. This chain joins TRBV5-1 and TRBJ2-3, with D tentatively TRBD2 (5 bases). Per the germline V gene, CDR1 is SGHRS and CDR2 is YFSETQ. The V end was cut by 3 bases, the J end by 2 bases, with 10 bases between. This CDR3 has 14 amino acids. CDR3 in DNA: TGCGCCAGCAGCTCCGGACTTATCACAGATACGCAGTATTTT. Translating gives CASSSGLITDTQYF. Full variable domain (remainder filled in from reference TRBV5-1 and TRBJ2-3): KAGVTQTPRYLIKTRGQQVTLSCSPISGHRSVSWYQQTPGQGLQFLFEYFSETQRNKGNFPGRFSGRQFSNSRSEMNVSTLELGDSALYLCASSSGLITDTQYFGPGTRLTVL.

This clonotype was picked up a small number of times. This clone may be a read error of a much larger clone one base away. CDR3 residues: CASSFATRPEQFF. As DNA, the CDR3 is TGTGCCAGCAGCTTCGCGACGAGACCAGAGCAGTTCTTC. The chain joins TRBV5-5 to TRBJ2-1; D unresolved. This CDR3 spans 13 amino acids. V lost 2 bases and J 10 bases, leaving 13 bases between the germline ends. Per the germline V gene, CDR1 is SGHKS and CDR2 is YYEKEE (reference sequence). The entire variable domain, with the rest obtained from reference TRBV5-5 and TRBJ2-1, is as follows: DAGVTQSPTHLIKTRGQQVTLRCSPISGHKSVSWYQQVLGQGPQFIFQYYEKEERGRGNFPDRFSARQFPNYSSELNVNALLLGDSALYLCASSFATRPEQFFGPGTRLTVL.

This clonotype was found many times. The chain combines TRBV9 with TRBJ1-5; D is unclear. Trimming took off 4 bases at V and 3 bases at J, with 11 bases between the two ends. CDR3 length: 14 residues. The germline CDR1 and CDR2 sequences are SGDLS and YYNGEE. CDR3 sequence (DNA): TGTGCCAGCAGCCTTCGTCGGGTCAATCAGCCCCAGCATTTT. It codes for CASSLRRVNQPQHF.

This clonotype has ten or more counts. The J gene is TRBJ2-4, the V gene TRBV6-1; D might be TRBD2 (6 bases). V lost 8 bases to trimming and J lost 0 bases, with 14 bases between them. This CDR3 is built from 15 residues. Germline-derived CDR1 and CDR2 are MNHNS and SASEGT. The CDR3 sequence: CASGPGLLAKNIQYF. CDR3 bases: TGTGCCAGCGGCCCCGGACTACTAGCCAAAAACATTCAGTACTTC.

This clonotype was seen ten or more times. The chain carries TRBV6-2 or TRBV6-3 and TRBJ2-3, with 9 bases aligning to TRBD2. Germline CDR1 MNHEY, CDR2 SVGEGT. The V segment lost 2 bases and the J segment 0 bases; nucleotides outside the gene matches: 3. CDR3 length: 16 residues. CDR3 amino acids: CASSYDLAGSTDTQYF. CDR3 DNA: TGTGCCAGCAGTTACGATCTAGCGGGGAGCACAGATACGCAGTATTTT.

The gene calls are TRBV2 and TRBJ1-2; D uncertain. Germline V CDR1 and CDR2: SNHLY, FYNNEI. This CDR3 is 13 amino acids long. Trimming pared 7 bases from V and 4 bases from J, leaving 13 bases between. CDR3 bases: TGTGCCAGCAACAATGTTGAGGGCTATGGCTACACCTTC. Translating gives CASNNVEGYGYTF.

In its sample, this clonotype was seen many times. The rearrangement joins TRBV30 to TRBJ1-4; D gene unclear. The CDR3 has 16 amino acids. Trimming removed 0 bases from V and 5 bases from J, with 16 bases in between. Germline CDR1 GTSNPN, CDR2 SVGIG (reference sequence). The CDR3 coding sequence is TGTGCCTGGAGTGTCCATACCGGAAGGTCCAATGAAAAACTGTTTTTT. Its translation is CAWSVHTGRSNEKLFF.

As regards this clonotype: A much larger clone sits a single nucleotide away, making a read error possible. V is TRBV7-9 and J is TRBJ2-7; possibly TRBD1 for D (6 bases). The CDR3 covers 13 residues. Germline values: CDR1 SEHNR, CDR2 FQNEAQ (reference sequence). The germline V and J ends were trimmed by 3 bases and 6 bases, with 12 bases remaining between them. The CDR3 region has the DNA TGTGCCAGCAGCTTGATAGGGGGATGCGAGCAGTACTTC. Translation: CASSLIGGCEQYF.

This clonotype was counted ten times or more. The V and J genes are TRBV7-2 and TRBJ2-7, with D maybe TRBD1 (6 bases). The CDR3 sequence is 14 residues long. V dropped 2 bases and J dropped 5 bases, with 13 bases sitting between them. The germline V gene has CDR1 SGHTA and CDR2 FQGNSA. For the CDR3, the DNA is TGTGCCAGCAGCTTAAAATCAGGGGATCACGAGCAGTACTTC. Amino acid sequence: CASSLKSGDHEQYF.

There are many counts of this clonotype. The CDR3, as DNA: TGTGCCAGCAGCGCCCGATCGGGAGGTCAAGAGACCCAGTACTTC. The encoded protein is CASSARSGGQETQYF. The V call is TRBV9, the J call TRBJ2-5; 7 bases fit TRBD2. The CDR3 contains 15 residues. J was trimmed by 2 bases and V by 3 bases; bases with no gene match: 7. The germline gives CDR1 SGDLS, CDR2 YYNGEE.

This chain links TRBV19 with TRBJ2-2; D is uncertain. CDR1 is LNHDA, CDR2 SQIVND, per germline (reference sequence). Trimming cost V 8 bases and J 2 bases, with 6 bases left between them. The CDR3 loop spans 12 amino acids. CDR3 bases: TGTGCCAGTGCAGAAAACACCGGGGAGCTGTTTTTT. This translates into CASAENTGELFF. The full variable domain, in which reference TRBV19 and TRBJ2-2 provide the parts outside the CDR3, is DGGITQSPKYLFRKEGQNVTLSCEQNLNHDAMYWYRQDPGQGLRLIYYSQIVNDFQKGDIAEGYSVSREKKESFPLTVTSAQKNPTAFYLCASAENTGELFFGEGSRLTVL.

This clonotype has only a few counts. The CDR3 DNA sequence: TGTGCCTGGAGTGCCCCCGGGACATATAATTCACCCCTCCACTTT. It encodes CAWSAPGTYNSPLHF. The V call is TRBV30, the J call TRBJ1-6, with D possibly TRBD1 on 6 matching bases. Trimming pared 1 base from V and 4 bases from J, leaving 11 bases between. The V gene's germline CDR1 is GTSNPN and CDR2 SVGIG (reference sequence). The CDR3 loop spans 15 amino acids. The full variable domain, with the rest looked up from reference TRBV30 and TRBJ1-6, is SQTIHQWPATLVQPVGSPLSLECTVEGTSNPNLYWYRQAAGRGLQLLFYSVGIGQISSEVPQNLSASRPQDRQFILSSKKLLLSDSGFYLCAWSAPGTYNSPLHFGNGTRLTVT.

This clonotype was observed a handful of times. Just one base apart from a much larger clone, this may be a read error. The chain couples TRBV7-2 to TRBJ2-5, with 10 bases fitting TRBD2. Germline V CDR1 and CDR2: SGHTA, FQGNSA. This CDR3 contains 14 residues. V trimming: 4 bases; J trimming: 3 bases; junction bases outside the gene matches: 2. This CDR3 reads CASSCSGGKETQYF. The CDR3 DNA sequence: TGTGCCAGCAGCTGTAGCGGGGGGAAAGAGACCCAGTACTTC.

This clonotype was counted at least ten times. An end of the junction does not agree with germline; a read error may underlie this. The chain employs TRBV7-2 and TRBJ1-2, with D maybe TRBD1 (5 bases). The CDR3 runs 14 residues. Germline V lookup: CDR1 SGHTA, CDR2 FQGNSA. The CDR3 sequence is CASSPGAGNSGYTF. The CDR3, as DNA: TGTGCCAGCAGCCCCGGGGCAGGGAACTCTGGCTACACCTTC.

The CDR3 DNA reads TGTGCCTGGAGGGTATCCGGACCCTTGGAGACCCAGTACTTC. Residues: CAWRVSGPLETQYF. The V gene is TRBV30, the J gene TRBJ2-5; D gene ambiguous. Trimming took 3 bases from V and 5 from J, leaving 16 bases between them. The CDR3 contains 14 residues. The germline V gene has CDR1 GTSNPN and CDR2 SVGIG (reference sequence). The full variable domain, rest sourced from reference TRBV30 and TRBJ2-5, is SQTIHQWPATLVQPVGSPLSLECTVEGTSNPNLYWYRQAAGRGLQLLFYSVGIGQISSEVPQNLSASRPQDRQFILSSKKLLLSDSGFYLCAWRVSGPLETQYFGPGTRLLVL.

This clonotype was seen only a few times. The rearrangement joins TRBV11-3 to TRBJ2-5, with 10 bases aligning to TRBD1. This CDR3 has 14 amino acids. Germline V lookup: CDR1 SGHNT, CDR2 YENEEA. The V gene end was trimmed by 4 bases and the J gene end by 6 bases; junction bases not matched to a gene: 5. CDR3 DNA: TGTGCCAGCAGCTCCGGGACAGGGGAAAAGACCCAGTACTTC. Translation gives CASSSGTGEKTQYF.

CDR3 bases: TGCAGTGCTAGAAGCGGGGGGGCCGCCGGGGAGCTGTTTTTT. It codes for CSARSGGAAGELFF. V is TRBV20-1 and J is TRBJ2-2, with TRBD2 matching 10 bases. CDR1 DFQATT and CDR2 SNEGSKA come from the germline V gene (reference sequence). This CDR3 has 14 amino acids. Trimming removed 2 bases from V and 6 bases from J; junction bases left unmatched: 3.

In this sample, this clonotype turned up many times. This chain uses TRBV28 with TRBJ2-7; perhaps D is TRBD1 or TRBD2 (6 bases each). Germline V lookup: CDR1 MDHEN, CDR2 SYDVKM. The V gene lost 6 bases and the J gene lost 7 bases, with 31 bases spanning the gap. This CDR3 region has 18 residues. CDR3 bases: TGTGCCAGCAGACCCCGGGGCTTAATCGTGGGGGGCCAGGGAGAGCAGTACTTC. As protein: CASRPRGLIVGGQGEQYF.

This chain links TRBV7-2 with TRBJ2-3; 13 bases fit TRBD2. Germline V gene sequence: CDR1 SGHTA, CDR2 FQGNSA. With 5 bases clipped from V and 7 bases from J, the junction kept 12 bases outside the gene matches. The CDR3 runs to 17 residues. The CDR3 DNA reads as TGTGCCAGCAGCCCCCTAGCGACTAGCGGGGGGCATCATACGCAGTATTTT. It yields the protein CASSPLATSGGHHTQYF.

This clonotype is a singleton in its sample. A read error is possible here, since a much larger clone lies one base away. This sequence joins TRBV18 and TRBJ2-7, with a weak D call TRBD1 (6 bases). This CDR3 is built from 15 residues. Germline V gene lookup returns CDR1 KGHSH and CDR2 LQKENI. V gave up 2 bases and J gave up 2 bases, with 13 bases separating them. The CDR3 DNA follows: TGTGCCAGCTCACCAGGCGGCAGGACAGCCTACGAGCAGTACTTC. Protein product: CASSPGGRTAYEQYF.

This clonotype was observed at least ten times. For the CDR3, the DNA is TGCAGTGCTAGAGAAGGAAGCGGGGGGCCACCCTACGAGCAGTACTTC. This sequence encodes CSAREGSGGPPYEQYF. The chain combines TRBV20-1 with TRBJ2-7; 9 nucleotides align to TRBD2. J was trimmed by 2 bases and V by 0 bases; bases with no gene match: 8. This CDR3 has 16 amino acids. CDR1 is DFQATT and CDR2 is SNEGSKA in the germline V gene (reference sequence).

The chain employs TRBV5-4 and TRBJ2-2, with D possibly matching TRBD1 (6 bases). Looked up from germline, CDR1 is SGHNT and CDR2 is YYREEE (reference sequence). The V end was cut by 0 bases, the J end by 1 base, with 10 bases between. The CDR3 runs 16 residues. The CDR3 region has the DNA TGTGCCAGCAGCTTGGGTGGGACAAAGAACACCGGGGAGCTGTTTTTT. Translated: CASSLGGTKNTGELFF.

Many counts were recorded for this clonotype. The rearrangement joins TRBV6-6 to TRBJ1-2, with D possibly matching TRBD1 (5 bases). Germline CDR1 MNHNY, CDR2 SVGAGI (reference sequence). The CDR3 has 12 residues. V dropped 2 bases and J dropped 7 bases, with 8 bases sitting between them. This CDR3 reads CASSYGGSGYTF. The CDR3 DNA reads TGTGCCAGCAGTTACGGGGGGTCTGGCTACACCTTC.

This chain links TRBV7-2 with TRBJ2-1; 14 bases line up with TRBD2. The CDR3 is made up of 18 amino acids. The J segment lost 0 bases and the V segment lost 3 bases, leaving 4 bases of the junction unmatched. From germline, CDR1 is SGHTA and CDR2 FQGNSA. CDR3 loop: CASSFGLAGGLSYNEQFF. In DNA, the CDR3 is TGTGCCAGCAGCTTTGGACTAGCGGGGGGCCTCTCCTACAATGAGCAGTTCTTC. Based on the CDR3 plus reference TRBV7-2 and TRBJ2-1, the full variable domain is GAGVSQSPSNKVTEKGKDVELRCDPISGHTALYWYRQSLGQGLEFLIYFQGNSAPDKSGLPSDRFSAERTGGSVSTLTIQRTQQEDSAVYLCASSFGLAGGLSYNEQFFGPGTRLTVL.

This clonotype was observed many times. This chain links TRBV3-1 with TRBJ2-5; D perhaps matches TRBD2 (6 bases). There are 15 residues in the CDR3. Trimming took off 0 bases at V and 5 bases at J, with 13 bases between the two ends. Germline lookup yields CDR1 LGHDT and CDR2 YNNKEL (reference sequence). CDR3 coding DNA: TGTGCCAGCAGCCAAGACCTGGGACTCCGGGAGACCCAGTACTTC. Amino acids: CASSQDLGLRETQYF.

In this sample, this clonotype turned up a few times. The chain combines TRBV29-1 with TRBJ2-7; D is unclear. The CDR3 sequence is 12 residues long. CDR1 and CDR2 (germline): SQVTM, ANQGSEA. Trimming shortened V by 3 bases and J by 7 bases, and 13 bases separated the two germline ends. The CDR3 is CSVDSPGNEQYF. CDR3 nucleotide sequence: TGCAGCGTTGATTCCCCGGGCAATGAGCAGTACTTC.